This T cell receptor (beta chain) was identified in a study of T cells after yellow fever vaccination. Notes on the study in general: By day 5 rather than day 15, the secondary response had peaked, though it was weaker. Only a minor proportion of clonotypes was detected across both CD4 and CD8 compartments. Most clones from primary vaccination were detected again post-booster (roughly 96% CD4, 88% CD8).

By 5'RACE template switching, TCR cDNA was produced, with a universal primer site and UMIs added in the process. TCRdb recomputed calls from the 5' RACE reads with MiXCR, one row per CDR3 protein. The repertoire holds 300,000 to 350,000 distinct CDR3 sequences, with about 4% as singletons. This clonotype was seen a handful of times. Antigen unknown. Germline lookup yields CDR1 SGHRS and CDR2 YFSETQ. The CDR3 totals 15 residues. The germline V and J ends were trimmed by 1 base and 2 bases, with 9 bases remaining between them. The receptor was derived from a young man who received the YFV17D yellow fever vaccine. The J gene is TRBJ2-2, the V gene TRBV5-1; D is ambiguous. The material sequenced was PBMCs, taken 5 days after the yellow fever booster vaccination. Here the CDR3 DNA reads TGCGCCAGCAGCTTGCTGGATGTCAACACCGGGGAGCTGTTTTTT. The encoded protein is CASSLLDVNTGELFF.